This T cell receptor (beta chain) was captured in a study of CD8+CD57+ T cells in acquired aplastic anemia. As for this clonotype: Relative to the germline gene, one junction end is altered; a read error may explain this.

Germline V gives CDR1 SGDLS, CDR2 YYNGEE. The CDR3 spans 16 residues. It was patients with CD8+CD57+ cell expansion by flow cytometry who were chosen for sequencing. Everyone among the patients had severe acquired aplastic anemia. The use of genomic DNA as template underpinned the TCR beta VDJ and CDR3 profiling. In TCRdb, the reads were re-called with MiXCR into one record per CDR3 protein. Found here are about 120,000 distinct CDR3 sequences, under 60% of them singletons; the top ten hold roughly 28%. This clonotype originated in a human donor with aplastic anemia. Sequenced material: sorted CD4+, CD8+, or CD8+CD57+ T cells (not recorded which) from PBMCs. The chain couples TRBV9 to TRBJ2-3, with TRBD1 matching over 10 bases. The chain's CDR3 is CASIVGRDRGTDTQYF. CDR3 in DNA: TGTGCCAGCATCGTAGGCAGGGACAGGGGTACAGATACGCAGTATTTT.